Listed below are T cell receptor beta chains from one sample, sequenced in a study of blood T cells in healthy people across ages. MiXCR, applied by TCRdb to the 5' RACE reads, yields one record per CDR3 protein. The profile shows around 1.5 million distinct CDR3 sequences, 59% of them singletons. Sequencing input: blood. The receptors were sampled from a man between 18 and 29 years old in good health. CDR3s include the opening cysteine and the closing phenylalanine or tryptophan. The D gene is left open where the match is weak. Some rows have no size entry. The others give once, few or many, or a class for an expanded clone.

J: TRBJ2-7
size: .
D: .
V: TRBV11-2
CDR3: CASSPIVQVPQQDSFSYEQYF
DNA: TGTGCCAGCAGCCCCATTGTACAGGTTCCCCAACAGGACTCCTTTTCCTACGAGCAGTACTTC

J: TRBJ2-5
size: .
D: .
V: TRBV4-3
CDR3: CASSQILGGPYEQYF
DNA: TGCGCCAGCAGCCAAATCCTGGGGGGCCCATATGAGCAGTACTTC

J: TRBJ2-1
size: .
D: TRBD2
V: TRBV27
CDR3: CASSAGTSRGEQFF
DNA: TGTGCCAGCAGCGCCGGGACTAGCAGGGGTGAGCAGTTCTTC

J: TRBJ1-6
size: .
D: .
V: TRBV5-1
CDR3: CASSLAQRNLSPLHF
DNA: TGCGCCAGCAGCTTGGCCCAGCGGAACTTATCACCCCTCCACTTT

J: TRBJ2-5
size: .
D: .
V: TRBV29-1
CDR3: CSGRFTGKETQYF
DNA: TGCAGCGGGCGGTTTACAGGGAAAGAGACCCAGTACTTC

J: TRBJ1-2
size: medium-sized
D: .
V: TRBV25-1
CDR3: CASSDPTSMFYGYTF
DNA: TGTGCCAGCAGTGACCCGACCTCGATGTTCTATGGCTACACCTTC

J: TRBJ2-1
size: .
D: TRBD2
V: TRBV7-8
CDR3: CASSLVGMGELAGEYEQFF
DNA: TGTGCCAGCAGCTTAGTGGGGATGGGAGAATTAGCGGGAGAGTATGAGCAGTTCTTC

J: TRBJ1-2
size: once
D: .
V: TRBV11-2
CDR3: CASSLVQGLQGGYTF
DNA: TGTGCCAGCAGCTTAGTCCAGGGGTTGCAGGGCGGCTACACCTTC

J: TRBJ1-1
size: .
D: .
V: TRBV15
CDR3: CATRPSPGTAGAFF
DNA: TGTGCCACCAGACCCTCCCCCGGGACGGCTGGAGCTTTCTTT

J: TRBJ2-3
size: once
D: .
V: TRBV2
CDR3: CASFWADTQYF
DNA: TGTGCCAGCTTCTGGGCAGATACGCAGTATTTT

J: TRBJ2-4
size: few
D: .
V: TRBV20-1
CDR3: CSARGWQGGKNIQYF
DNA: TGCAGTGCTAGGGGATGGCAGGGCGGCAAAAACATTCAGTACTTC

J: TRBJ1-2
size: many
D: .
V: TRBV6-5
CDR3: CASSYSSTGHGDNYGYTF
DNA: TGTGCCAGCAGTTACTCTAGCACAGGGCACGGGGATAACTATGGCTACACCTTC